The rows below give T cell receptor beta chains drawn from one sample of a study of cytomegalovirus exposure and HLA in healthy donors. Sequencing was performed with immunoSEQ multiplex PCR; in TCRdb, only in-frame clones are kept and a portion is missing. The sample records over 100,000 clones, 78% being singletons. Sequencing was performed on PBMCs. These receptors originate from a female donor in good health and CMV-seronegative. The CDR3 runs from the conserved cysteine through the conserved F or W. A D gene is named only where the DNA matches it firmly. Only part of the rows carry a size: once, few, many, or a class if the clone is expanded.

>TRBV30|.|TRBJ2-7|.
CAWTRGGAYEQYF
TGTGCCTGGACCAGGGGCGGCGCCTACGAGCAGTACTTC
>TRBV18|TRBD1|TRBJ2-7|.
CASRNRDRAYEQYF
TGTGCCAGTCGAAACCGGGACAGGGCCTACGAGCAGTACTTC
>TRBV28|TRBD1|TRBJ1-3|once
CASKTGGFFRSSGNTIYF
TGTGCCAGCAAGACAGGGGGCTTTTTTCGGAGCTCTGGAAACACCATATATTTT
>TRBV2|TRBD2|TRBJ2-5|.
CASTLAGEETQYF
TGTGCCAGCACACTAGCGGGAGAAGAGACCCAGTACTTC
>TRBV27|.|TRBJ2-1|.
CASRSVSSYNEQFF
TGTGCCAGCAGGAGCGTTAGCTCCTACAATGAGCAGTTCTTC
>TRBV6-5|TRBD1|TRBJ1-2|few
CASSQTGGSYGYTF
TGTGCCAGCAGCCAGACAGGGGGCAGCTATGGCTACACCTTC
>TRBV7-2|TRBD2|TRBJ2-7|.
CASSLEAGEFEQYF
TGTGCCAGCAGCTTAGAAGCGGGAGAGTTCGAGCAGTACTTC
>TRBV30|.|TRBJ2-7|once
CAWRGAGASDEQYF
TGTGCCTGGAGGGGGGCGGGAGCATCCGACGAGCAGTACTTC
>TRBV28|TRBD1|TRBJ2-7|.
CASSGQGEYEQYF
TGTGCCAGCAGTGGACAGGGCGAGTACGAGCAGTACTTC
>TRBV7-2|.|TRBJ2-1|once
CASSLAVLAGSSYNEQFF
TGTGCCAGCAGCTTAGCAGTACTTGCGGGGAGCTCCTACAATGAGCAGTTCTTC
>TRBV7-9|.|TRBJ1-1|.
CASSLGHNTEAFF
TGTGCCAGCAGCTTAGGTCATAACACTGAAGCTTTCTTT
>TRBV7-2|.|TRBJ2-1|.
CASSATINNEQFF
TGTGCCAGCAGCGCCACTATTAACAATGAGCAGTTCTTC
>TRBV30|.|TRBJ1-2|.
CAWSQPLGQPPYGYTF
TGTGCCTGGAGCCAACCCCTCGGACAGCCCCCCTATGGCTACACCTTC
>TRBV9|.|TRBJ1-1|.
CASSVVPGVRAFF
TGTGCCAGCAGCGTAGTCCCAGGGGTGAGAGCTTTCTTT
>TRBV11-3|.|TRBJ2-7|.
CASSFFGGEQYF
TGTGCCAGCAGCTTTTTCGGGGGCGAGCAGTACTTC
>TRBV2|TRBD2|TRBJ2-7|.
CASASGGGLWGYEQYF
TGTGCCAGCGCCTCAGGCGGGGGGCTGTGGGGCTACGAGCAGTACTTC
>TRBV6-6|.|TRBJ2-2|.
CASSYAGELFF
TGTGCCAGCAGTTACGCGGGGGAGCTGTTTTTT
>TRBV2|.|TRBJ1-5|.
CASSDSAGGQPQHF
TGTGCCAGCAGTGATTCGGCAGGAGGACAGCCCCAGCATTTT
>TRBV18|.|TRBJ1-3|once
CASSPSGSGSGNTIYF
TGTGCCAGCTCCCCAAGTGGGAGCGGCTCTGGAAACACCATATATTTT
>TRBV28|.|TRBJ1-1|.
CASSREGPAFF
TGTGCCAGCAGTCGGGAGGGGCCGGCTTTCTTT
>TRBV29-1|.|TRBJ2-7|few
CSVESITGEQYF
TGCAGCGTTGAATCCATCACAGGGGAGCAGTACTTC
>TRBV6-1|.|TRBJ2-3|.
CASSPPLGVADTQYF
TGTGCCAGCAGCCCACCTCTAGGGGTAGCAGATACGCAGTATTTT
>TRBV10-3|TRBD1|TRBJ1-2|.
CAISDLDRANYGYTF
TGTGCCATCAGTGACCTAGACAGGGCCAACTATGGCTACACCTTC
>TRBV21-1|.|TRBJ1-5|.
CASSKDSGIQLNQPQHF
TGTGCCAGCAGCAAAGATTCAGGGATACAGCTAAATCAGCCCCAGCATTTT
>TRBV28|.|TRBJ2-3|once
CASSTGGRDTQYF
TGTGCCAGCAGTACAGGTGGGAGGGATACGCAGTATTTT
>TRBV11-2|TRBD2|TRBJ2-5|.
CASSLERAGAPPREAQYF
TGTGCCAGCAGCTTAGAGCGAGCGGGGGCTCCCCCCCGGGAGGCCCAGTACTTC
>TRBV4-1|TRBD2|TRBJ2-1|.
CASSQDRTSVNNEQFF
TGCGCCAGCAGCCAAGATCGGACTAGCGTAAACAATGAGCAGTTCTTC